This TCR beta chain emerged from a study of siplizumab effects on memory and regulatory T cells. Assay used: immunoSEQ multiplex PCR; TCRdb lists only in-frame clones, some missing. The sample comprises under 110,000 clones, 80% to 95% of which are singletons, and more than 10% rests with the top ten. Study findings and constraints: Siplizumab significantly reduced alloreactive sequences traceable to unstimulated CD4+ memory cells.

This clone was seen just once. The antigen remains undetermined. Germline CDR1 is SGHTA and CDR2 is FQGNSA. The CDR3 is 14 residues long. Material: non-Treg CD4+ T cells sorted from blood. V is TRBV7-2 and J is TRBJ2-5; D is perhaps TRBD1 (5 bases). The J call may be mistaken, given a closer DNA end match to TRBJ2-7. The source of this sequence is a human donor in good health. The CDR3 region has the DNA TGTGCCAGCAGCCAACAGGTCGAGTCCTACGAGCAGTACTTC. As protein: CASSQQVESYEQYF.